A selection of T cell receptor beta chains follows, all from one sample in a study of a mutant IDH1 vaccine in newly diagnosed glioma. Some clones are missing from TCRdb's copy, which holds only in-frame ones; the method was immunoSEQ multiplex PCR. The sample comprises 45,000 to 50,000 clones, approximately 90% of which are singletons, and around 5.4% rests with the top ten. These receptors have no identified antigens. This specimen consisted of PBMCs, obtained from a glioma patient whose treatment included an IDH1 peptide vaccine. The receptors stem from a woman between 35 and 50 years old with glioma. The CDR3 runs from the conserved cysteine through the conserved F or W. Not all rows give a size; the values are once, few, many and, for expanded clones, a class.

v_gene: TRBV6-1; abundance: -; j_gene: TRBJ2-1; CDR3aa: CATPDRGDSSNEQFF
v_gene: TRBV5-4; abundance: once; j_gene: TRBJ2-5; CDR3aa: CASSPTGVETQYF
v_gene: TRBV15; abundance: -; j_gene: TRBJ2-5; CDR3aa: CATSTGGGQETQYF
v_gene: TRBV30; abundance: -; j_gene: TRBJ2-3; CDR3aa: CAWSVRTDTQYF
v_gene: TRBV18; abundance: few; j_gene: TRBJ2-1; CDR3aa: CASSELRTDEQFF
v_gene: TRBV6-6; abundance: -; j_gene: TRBJ1-5; CDR3aa: CASSSQGGNQPQHF
v_gene: TRBV7-9; abundance: -; j_gene: TRBJ2-1; CDR3aa: CASSQGAYRANEQFF
v_gene: TRBV30; abundance: -; j_gene: TRBJ2-3; CDR3aa: CAWSADRYTQYF
v_gene: TRBV11-3; abundance: -; j_gene: TRBJ2-2; CDR3aa: CASSLVNTGELFF
v_gene: TRBV30; abundance: -; j_gene: TRBJ1-5; CDR3aa: CAWARDSNQPQHF
v_gene: TRBV2; abundance: few; j_gene: TRBJ1-4; CDR3aa: CASSLQFATNEKLFF
v_gene: TRBV7-6; abundance: -; j_gene: TRBJ2-2; CDR3aa: CASSLWKGELFF
v_gene: TRBV7-9; abundance: once; j_gene: TRBJ2-3; CDR3aa: CASSPGRDTQYF
v_gene: TRBV29-1; abundance: -; j_gene: TRBJ1-4; CDR3aa: CSVDPGLNEKLFF
v_gene: TRBV4-1; abundance: -; j_gene: TRBJ2-2; CDR3aa: CASSTLAGLAGELFF
v_gene: TRBV23-1; abundance: -; j_gene: TRBJ1-4; CDR3aa: CASTPGTVNEKLFF
v_gene: TRBV27; abundance: -; j_gene: TRBJ2-3; CDR3aa: CASSLQETDTQYF
v_gene: TRBV30; abundance: -; j_gene: TRBJ2-1; CDR3aa: CAWLPLGTGNEQFF
v_gene: TRBV30; abundance: few; j_gene: TRBJ1-5; CDR3aa: CAWSLGGFSNQPQHF
v_gene: TRBV5-6; abundance: -; j_gene: TRBJ2-5; CDR3aa: CASSSLGLELQETQYF
v_gene: TRBV7-9; abundance: -; j_gene: TRBJ1-2; CDR3aa: CASSLDQRDRNYGYTF
v_gene: TRBV19; abundance: -; j_gene: TRBJ1-1; CDR3aa: CASNAGGRTNTEAFF
v_gene: TRBV4-2; abundance: -; j_gene: TRBJ2-7; CDR3aa: CASSQEPSGISYEQYF
v_gene: TRBV2; abundance: -; j_gene: TRBJ1-1; CDR3aa: CASSSLGTGAGDTEAFF
v_gene: TRBV7-9; abundance: -; j_gene: TRBJ2-5; CDR3aa: CASSLLAAQETQYF
v_gene: TRBV9; abundance: -; j_gene: TRBJ2-2; CDR3aa: CASSDRIRQNTGELFF
v_gene: TRBV5-4; abundance: -; j_gene: TRBJ1-1; CDR3aa: CASSFAGTEAFF
v_gene: TRBV5-1; abundance: -; j_gene: TRBJ2-7; CDR3aa: CASSSYGDEYEQYF
v_gene: TRBV27; abundance: -; j_gene: TRBJ1-1; CDR3aa: CASRARYSNTEAFF
v_gene: TRBV5-1; abundance: -; j_gene: TRBJ2-5; CDR3aa: CASSPGLAGAWQETQYF
v_gene: TRBV18; abundance: -; j_gene: TRBJ2-5; CDR3aa: CASSPQGHSVETQYF
v_gene: TRBV2; abundance: once; j_gene: TRBJ2-1; CDR3aa: CASKFTSGGYNEQFF
v_gene: TRBV14; abundance: -; j_gene: TRBJ2-7; CDR3aa: CASSQGRLAGVRGHEQYF
v_gene: TRBV7-9; abundance: once; j_gene: TRBJ1-4; CDR3aa: CASSPGHSPGEKLFF
v_gene: TRBV5-1; abundance: -; j_gene: TRBJ2-4; CDR3aa: CASSSGQGAVGQYF
v_gene: TRBV5-4; abundance: -; j_gene: TRBJ1-2; CDR3aa: CASSLGGTGSYGYTF
v_gene: TRBV9; abundance: -; j_gene: TRBJ2-2; CDR3aa: CASSVAPRLGDSGELFF
v_gene: TRBV7-9; abundance: -; j_gene: TRBJ2-5; CDR3aa: CASSFAGTGGETQYF
v_gene: TRBV5-4; abundance: -; j_gene: TRBJ1-2; CDR3aa: CASRKTGSYGYTF
v_gene: TRBV4-1; abundance: -; j_gene: TRBJ1-1; CDR3aa: CASSQHQTGPLYGNTEAFF
v_gene: TRBV9; abundance: -; j_gene: TRBJ1-6; CDR3aa: CAFRRVIGSYNSPLHF
v_gene: TRBV19; abundance: -; j_gene: TRBJ2-3; CDR3aa: CASIGPWSTDTQYF
v_gene: TRBV4-1; abundance: few; j_gene: TRBJ2-1; CDR3aa: CASSLPGQGNEQFF
v_gene: TRBV5-8; abundance: -; j_gene: TRBJ2-3; CDR3aa: CASSLGGQTGDTQYF
v_gene: TRBV23-1; abundance: -; j_gene: TRBJ2-3; CDR3aa: CASGCASLYTDTQYF
v_gene: TRBV5-1; abundance: -; j_gene: TRBJ1-1; CDR3aa: CASSLQGTEAFF
v_gene: TRBV6-1; abundance: -; j_gene: TRBJ2-3; CDR3aa: CASKPSATDTQYF
v_gene: TRBV6-5; abundance: -; j_gene: TRBJ1-4; CDR3aa: CASGHRGRNEKLFF
v_gene: TRBV2; abundance: -; j_gene: TRBJ2-7; CDR3aa: CASSPRDSSYEQYF
v_gene: TRBV14; abundance: -; j_gene: TRBJ1-5; CDR3aa: CASSQGPGQPQHF
v_gene: TRBV7-2; abundance: -; j_gene: TRBJ1-3; CDR3aa: CASSLEGTRGNTIYF
v_gene: TRBV27; abundance: -; j_gene: TRBJ2-4; CDR3aa: CASRAYGGAKNIQYF